This T cell receptor (beta chain) was captured by sequencing in a study of shared clonotypes between healthy human individuals. Study-wide results and caveats: As a rule, naive subsets had a larger estimated richness than memory subsets.

Positively selected for CCR7, the CD45RO-negative cells used as naive CD8 cells excluded terminally differentiated effector memory CD45RA+ cells. Some clones are missing from TCRdb's copy, which holds only in-frame ones; the method was immunoSEQ multiplex PCR. Of about 2 million clones in the sample, about 95% are singletons; the top ten hold around 1%. Per germline, CDR1 SEHNR and CDR2 FQNEAQ (reference sequence). The length of the CDR3 is 14 residues. V lost 5 bases to trimming and J lost 5 bases; unmatched junction nucleotides: 6. On this clone itself: Its antigen is as yet unknown.

The genes are TRBV7-9 and TRBJ2-5, with TRBD1 matching 9 bases. This receptor was obtained from a man aged 18 to 30 in good health. The material sequenced was naive CD8+ T cells sorted from blood. CDR3: CASSGWTGEETQYF. CDR3 nucleotide sequence: TGTGCCAGCAGCGGGTGGACAGGGGAGGAGACCCAGTACTTC. Full variable domain (missing parts from reference TRBV7-9 and TRBJ2-5): DTGVSQNPRHKITKRGQNVTFRCDPISEHNRLYWYRQTLGQGPEFLTYFQNEAQLEKSRLLSDRFSAERPKGSFSTLEIQRTEQGDSAMYLCASSGWTGEETQYFGPGTRLLVL.